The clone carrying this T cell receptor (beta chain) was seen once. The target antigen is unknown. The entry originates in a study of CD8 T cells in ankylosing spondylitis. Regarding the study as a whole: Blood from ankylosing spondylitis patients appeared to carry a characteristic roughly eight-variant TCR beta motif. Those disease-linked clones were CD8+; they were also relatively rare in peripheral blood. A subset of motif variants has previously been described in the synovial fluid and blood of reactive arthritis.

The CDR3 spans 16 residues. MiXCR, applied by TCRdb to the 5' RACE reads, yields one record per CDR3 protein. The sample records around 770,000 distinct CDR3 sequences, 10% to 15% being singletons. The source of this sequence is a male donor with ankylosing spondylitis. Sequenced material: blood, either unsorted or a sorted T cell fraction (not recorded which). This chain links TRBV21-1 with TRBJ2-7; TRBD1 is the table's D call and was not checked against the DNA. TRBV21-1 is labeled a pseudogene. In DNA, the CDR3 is TGTGCCAGCAGCACCGACAGGGCTGTAGGAGGAGGCGAGCAGTACTTC. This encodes CASSTDRAVGGGEQYF.